The next 18 T cell receptor beta chains were all read from a single sample in a study of blood T cell repertoires in COVID-19. The table came from immunoSEQ multiplex PCR; TCRdb's copy has only in-frame clones and leaves some out. The sample shows 250,000 to 350,000 clones, roughly nine tenths of them seen only once. Sequences were obtained from PBMCs or T cells enriched from blood (not recorded which). The receptor set was obtained from a woman aged 50 to 60 who had recovered from COVID-19.

J is TRBJ1-2 and V is TRBV28; D uncertain. In germline, CDR1 is MDHEN, CDR2 SYDVKM. Trimming took off 2 bases at V and 3 bases at J, with 10 bases between the two ends. The CDR3 loop spans 14 amino acids. The CDR3 nucleotides read TGTGCCAGCAGTTTAAGCCACCCGGACTATGGCTACACCTTC. This sequence encodes CASSLSHPDYGYTF.

The gene calls are TRBV11-3 and TRBJ2-1, with D perhaps matching TRBD2 (6 bases). The germline V gene encodes CDR1 SGHNT and CDR2 YENEEA. This CDR3 spans 15 amino acids. Trimming pared 4 bases from V and 5 bases from J, leaving 15 bases between. In DNA form, the CDR3 reads TGTGCCAGCAGCTATGAATCGGGGGTTAACAATGAGCAGTTCTTC. This sequence encodes CASSYESGVNNEQFF. Full variable domain (remainder filled in from reference TRBV11-3 and TRBJ2-1): EAGVVQSPRYKIIEKKQPVAFWCNPISGHNTLYWYLQNLGQGPELLIRYENEEAVDDSQLPKDRFSAERLKGVDSTLKIQPAELGDSAVYLCASSYESGVNNEQFFGPGTRLTVL.

In nucleotides, the CDR3 is TGTGCCAGCAGTTATCGGTTAGGGGGGGCGACTAACACCATATATTTT. Its protein product is CASSYRLGGATNTIYF. The rearrangement uses TRBV6-5 and TRBJ1-3; TRBD1 might be the D (6 bases). CDR1 is MNHEY and CDR2 is SVGAGI in the germline V gene. Trimming cost V 3 bases and J 7 bases, with 19 bases left between them. This CDR3 has 16 residues.

The V gene is TRBV24-1, the J gene TRBJ2-7, with 14 bases aligning to TRBD2. Germline V gene sequence: CDR1 KGHDR, CDR2 SFDVKD. The ends lost 5 bases at V and 5 bases at J; junction bases unmatched: 4. The CDR3 extends over 15 amino acids. CDR3 bases: TGTGCCACCAGTGTAGGGACTAGCGGGAGCCACGAGCAGTACTTC. As protein: CATSVGTSGSHEQYF.

This chain connects TRBV5-4 to TRBJ1-2; 7 positions match TRBD1. The germline CDR1 and CDR2 sequences are SGHNT and YYREEE (reference sequence). With 5 bases clipped from V and 8 bases from J, the junction kept 12 bases outside the gene matches. The CDR3 consists of 14 residues. CDR3 protein: CASSRKGAGKGYTF. In DNA, the CDR3 is TGTGCCAGCAGTCGAAAGGGGGCAGGAAAAGGCTACACCTTC.

V gene TRBV28 combines with J gene TRBJ2-3, with D unresolved. CDR1 is MDHEN and CDR2 is SYDVKM in the germline V gene. The CDR3 is 14 amino acids. V was pared by 3 bases and J by 2 bases, with 9 bases between. The DNA for the CDR3 is TGTGCCAGCAGTTTTGCTCGAGACACAGATACGCAGTATTTT. Translating it yields CASSFARDTDTQYF.

The chain is built from TRBV29-1 and TRBJ1-3, with 7 bases lining up with TRBD1. The germline V gene encodes CDR1 SQVTM and CDR2 ANQGSEA. Germline trimming cut 2 bases from V and 6 bases from J; bases unmatched to any gene: 7. This CDR3 comprises 14 residues. In DNA form, the CDR3 reads TGCAGCGTTGAAAACGACAGGGACCCAAACACCATATATTTT. Its protein product is CSVENDRDPNTIYF.

The genes are TRBV4-2 and TRBJ1-5; 8 nucleotides align to TRBD1. The CDR3 totals 15 residues. V trimming: 4 bases; J trimming: 7 bases; junction bases outside the gene matches: 9. Germline loops: CDR1 LGHNA, CDR2 YNFKEQ. The CDR3 reads CASSRWTGTGQPQHF. The CDR3 DNA is TGTGCCAGCAGCCGTTGGACAGGGACGGGCCAGCCCCAGCATTTT.

The chain recombines TRBV7-2 with TRBJ2-7; D ambiguous. The CDR3 has 13 amino acids. Germline V gene data show CDR1 as SGHTA and CDR2 as FQGNSA. V was clipped by 1 base and J by 4 bases, with 8 bases between them. CDR3 sequence reads: CASSLESMYEQYF. The CDR3 DNA reads TGTGCCAGCAGCTTAGAATCTATGTACGAGCAGTACTTC.

As regards this clone: Other DNA sequences within the sample encode an identical CDR3. V and J are TRBV30 and TRBJ2-7; D not resolved. The CDR3 extends over 12 amino acids. Trimming shortened V by 0 bases and J by 3 bases, and 6 bases separated the two germline ends. Germline loops: CDR1 GTSNPN, CDR2 SVGIG (reference sequence). CDR3 sequence: CAWSVTGYEQYF. CDR3 sequence (DNA): TGTGCCTGGAGTGTAACGGGCTACGAGCAGTACTTC.

The J gene is TRBJ1-4, the V gene TRBV6-5, with 8 bases matching TRBD1. CDR1 and CDR2 (germline): MNHEY, SVGAGI. This CDR3 contains 15 residues. The ends lost 6 bases at V and 1 base at J; junction bases unmatched: 4. In DNA form, the CDR3 reads TGTGCCAGCAGACTAGACAGGGGAACTAATGAAAAACTGTTTTTT. It is translated as CASRLDRGTNEKLFF.

The V gene is TRBV2, the J gene TRBJ1-2; 11 nucleotides agree with TRBD1. There are 15 residues in the CDR3. Germline V lookup: CDR1 SNHLY, CDR2 FYNNEI. J was trimmed by 6 bases and V by 7 bases; bases with no gene match: 10. As DNA, the CDR3 is TGTGCCAGCACTTTGGGGACAGGGGGAAGTAATGGCTACACCTTC. This gives the protein CASTLGTGGSNGYTF.

Worth noting for this clone: Other nucleotide sequences in the sample specify the same CDR3. The chain employs TRBV10-1 and TRBJ1-1; D ambiguous. The CDR3 loop spans 14 amino acids. Trimming stripped 0 bases from V and 1 base from J, with 6 bases between. Per germline, CDR1 WNHNN and CDR2 SYGVQD (reference sequence). The CDR3 sequence: CASSESRANTEAFF. CDR3 sequence (DNA): TGCGCCAGCAGTGAGTCGCGTGCGAACACTGAAGCTTTCTTT.

The chain's CDR3 is CSAIRGYRGGYEQYF. DNA of the CDR3: TGCAGCGCTATTAGAGGTTACAGGGGGGGCTACGAGCAGTACTTC. The V call is TRBV29-1, the J call TRBJ2-7; D is perhaps TRBD1 (8 bases). The CDR3 has 15 amino acids. CDR1 is SQVTM and CDR2 is ANQGSEA in the germline V gene. Trimming removed 7 bases from V and 3 bases from J, with 22 bases in between.

Only one count was recorded for this clone. V and J are TRBV7-8 and TRBJ1-2, with 9 bases that match TRBD1. The CDR3 loop spans 16 amino acids. The ends lost 1 base at V and 0 bases at J; junction bases unmatched: 3. Germline assignment: CDR1 SGHVS and CDR2 FQNEAQ. Here the CDR3 reads CASSLVGQGPNYGYTF. The DNA of the CDR3 is TGTGCCAGCAGCTTAGTCGGACAGGGGCCTAACTATGGCTACACCTTC.

CDR3 loop: CASSPAATEAFF. The CDR3 region has the DNA TGTGCCAGCAGCCCGGCGGCCACTGAAGCTTTCTTT. This sequence joins TRBV13 and TRBJ1-1; no definite D call. CDR1 is PRHDT and CDR2 is FYEKMQ in the germline V gene (reference sequence). V was clipped by 5 bases and J by 4 bases, with 8 bases between them. There are 12 residues in the CDR3.

V gene TRBV7-3 combines with J gene TRBJ2-5; D is ambiguous. Germline lookup yields CDR1 SGHTA and CDR2 FQGTGA. Trimming stripped 1 base from V and 1 base from J, with 4 bases between. This CDR3 region has 13 residues. The chain's CDR3 is CASSLSRQETQYF. As DNA, the CDR3 is TGTGCCAGCAGCTTAAGTCGCCAAGAGACCCAGTACTTC.

The chain recombines TRBV12-3 or TRBV12-4 with TRBJ1-1; D is ambiguous. This CDR3 region has 11 residues. With 3 bases removed from V and 4 bases from J, the gap between germline ends came to 3 bases. The CDR3: CASSLRTEAFF. In nucleotides, the CDR3 is TGTGCCAGCAGTTTGCGCACTGAAGCTTTCTTT.